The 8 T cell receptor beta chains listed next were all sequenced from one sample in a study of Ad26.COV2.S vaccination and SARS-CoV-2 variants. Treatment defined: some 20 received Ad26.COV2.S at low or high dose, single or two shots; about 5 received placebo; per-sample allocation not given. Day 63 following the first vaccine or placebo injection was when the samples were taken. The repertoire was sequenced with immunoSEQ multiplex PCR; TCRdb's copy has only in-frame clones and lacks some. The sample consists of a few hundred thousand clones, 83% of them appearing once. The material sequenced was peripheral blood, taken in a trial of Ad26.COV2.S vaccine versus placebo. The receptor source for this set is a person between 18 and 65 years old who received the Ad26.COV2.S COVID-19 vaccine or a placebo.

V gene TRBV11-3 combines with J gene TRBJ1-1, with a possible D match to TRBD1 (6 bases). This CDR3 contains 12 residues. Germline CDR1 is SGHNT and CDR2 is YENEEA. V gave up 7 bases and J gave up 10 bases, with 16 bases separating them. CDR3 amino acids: CASTNLEGVAFF. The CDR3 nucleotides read TGTGCCAGCACCAACCTCGAGGGGGTAGCTTTCTTT.

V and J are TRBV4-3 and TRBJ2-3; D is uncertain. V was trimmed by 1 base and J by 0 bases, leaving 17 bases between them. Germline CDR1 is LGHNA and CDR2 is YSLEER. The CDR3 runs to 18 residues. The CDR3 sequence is CASSQGRAITLSTDTQYF. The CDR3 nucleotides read TGCGCCAGCAGCCAAGGTCGGGCCATCACGCTTAGCACAGATACGCAGTATTTT.

CDR3 nucleotides: TGCGCCAGCAGCCAAGGATCTAGCGGGAGTATTTGGGAGACCCAGTACTTC. Residues: CASSQGSSGSIWETQYF. This chain uses TRBV4-1 with TRBJ2-5; 10 bases agree with TRBD2. The CDR3 has 17 residues. With 1 base clipped from V and 5 bases from J, the junction kept 10 bases outside the gene matches. Germline-derived CDR1 and CDR2 are MGHRA and YSYEKL.

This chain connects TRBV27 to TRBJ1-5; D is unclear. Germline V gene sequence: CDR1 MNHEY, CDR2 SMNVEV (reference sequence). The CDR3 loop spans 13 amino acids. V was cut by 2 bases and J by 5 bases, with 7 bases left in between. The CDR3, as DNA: TGTGCCAGCAGTTTAGTGGGTGATCAGCCCCAGCATTTT. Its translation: CASSLVGDQPQHF.

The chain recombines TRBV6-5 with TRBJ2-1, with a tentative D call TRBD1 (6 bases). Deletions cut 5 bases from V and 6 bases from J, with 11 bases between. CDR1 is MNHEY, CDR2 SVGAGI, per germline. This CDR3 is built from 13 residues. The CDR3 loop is CASSLLGGNEQFF. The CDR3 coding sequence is TGTGCCAGCAGTCTCCTAGGGGGCAATGAGCAGTTCTTC.

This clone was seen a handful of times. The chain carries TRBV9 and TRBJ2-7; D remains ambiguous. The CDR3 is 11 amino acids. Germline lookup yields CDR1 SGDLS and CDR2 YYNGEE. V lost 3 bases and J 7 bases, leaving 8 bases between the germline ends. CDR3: CASSGLGEQYF. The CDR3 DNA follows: TGTGCCAGCAGCGGTCTTGGGGAGCAGTACTTC.

The CDR3 is CASSRASFYEQYF. The CDR3 nucleotides are TGTGCCAGCTCCCGGGCCTCGTTCTACGAGCAGTACTTC. This sequence joins TRBV12-3 or TRBV12-4 and TRBJ2-7; no reliable D call. The CDR3 contains 13 residues. V was clipped by 8 bases and J by 3 bases, with 14 bases between them.

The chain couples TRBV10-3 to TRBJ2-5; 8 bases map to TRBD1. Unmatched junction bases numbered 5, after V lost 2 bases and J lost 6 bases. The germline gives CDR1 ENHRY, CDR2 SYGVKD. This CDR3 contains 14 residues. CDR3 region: CAISEDRGDQTQYF. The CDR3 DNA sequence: TGTGCCATCAGTGAGGACAGGGGAGACCAGACCCAGTACTTC.